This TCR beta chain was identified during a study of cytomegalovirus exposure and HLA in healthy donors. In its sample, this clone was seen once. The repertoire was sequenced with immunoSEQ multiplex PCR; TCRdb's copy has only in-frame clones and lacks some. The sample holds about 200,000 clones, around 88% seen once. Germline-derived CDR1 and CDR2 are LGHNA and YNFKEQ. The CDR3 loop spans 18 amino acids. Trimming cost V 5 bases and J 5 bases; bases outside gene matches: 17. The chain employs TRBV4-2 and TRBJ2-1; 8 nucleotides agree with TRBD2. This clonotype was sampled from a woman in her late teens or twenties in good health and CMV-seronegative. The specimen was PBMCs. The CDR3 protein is CASSSSGSGTRGDNEQFF. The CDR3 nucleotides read TGTGCCAGCAGCTCAAGCGGGTCTGGGACTAGAGGGGACAATGAGCAGTTCTTC.